This TCR beta chain was recorded in a study of beta chain features in type 1 diabetes. Study observations and caveats: There was a moderate but significant shortening of TCRB CDR3s in all four CD4+ subsets of Type 1 diabetes patients.

The authors reverse transcribed all of the isolated RNA, so sequencing captured expressed TCRB transcripts. Repertoires were generated with immunoSEQ multiplex PCR, while TCRdb's copy carries only in-frame clones and drops some. The sample has some 52,000 clones, roughly 41% seen once. The CDR3 has 14 amino acids. Trimming took 7 bases from V and 3 from J; bases not matched to a gene: 6. Germline CDR1 MNHEY, CDR2 SMNVEV (reference sequence). This clone is a singleton in its sample. The antigen is undetermined. This TCR came from a man aged 25-40 years with type 1 diabetes. Sequenced input: Tregs from blood. The chain recombines TRBV27 with TRBJ2-7; 10 positions agree with TRBD1. CDR3 nucleotide sequence: TGTGCCAGCACCCGGACAGGGGGTTTCTACGAGCAGTACTTC. This gives the protein CASTRTGGFYEQYF.